This TCR beta chain was recovered during a study of regulatory T cells in long-lasting Graves disease. Study outcomes and limitations: When disease was persistent, TRBV28, TRBJ1-2 and TRBJ2-5 were the favored segments. Study was limited to peripheral blood, excluding thyroid tissue.

HTBI primers from iRepertoire and Arm-PCR of CDR3 regions yielded the TCR beta libraries. TCRdb passed the multiplex PCR reads through MiXCR, listing each CDR3 protein once. This sample carries hundreds of thousands of distinct CDR3 sequences, around 17% of them seen once, and the ten largest clones take more than 15%. The germline CDR1 and CDR2 sequences are SGHRS and YFSETQ. The CDR3 spans 16 residues. V shed 4 bases, J shed 1 base, and the junction held 6 bases outside the gene matches. Worth noting for this clonotype: No antigen is known for it.

Documented time point: newly diagnosed GD, antithyroid drugs for less than 3 months. Making the TCR library involved RNA that had been extracted from PBMCs. Peripheral blood, around 9.7 milliliters per patient, was collected in EDTA tubes. This sample was shared with a second study, whose subject was T cells in Graves' hyperthyroidism and ophthalmopathy. That report notes: HTBI primers were employed in a first-round RT-PCR of the TCR CDR3.

The TCR comes from a woman between 25 and 40 years old with Graves disease. The chain links TRBV5-1 to TRBJ2-3; 10 bases line up with TRBD2. The specimen comprised peripheral blood mononuclear cells (PBMCs), sampled at new diagnosis, from a patient treated with antithyroid drugs. The CDR3: CASSAASGSGTDTQYF. As DNA, the CDR3 is TGCGCCAGCAGCGCCGCTAGCGGGAGTGGCACAGATACGCAGTATTTT.